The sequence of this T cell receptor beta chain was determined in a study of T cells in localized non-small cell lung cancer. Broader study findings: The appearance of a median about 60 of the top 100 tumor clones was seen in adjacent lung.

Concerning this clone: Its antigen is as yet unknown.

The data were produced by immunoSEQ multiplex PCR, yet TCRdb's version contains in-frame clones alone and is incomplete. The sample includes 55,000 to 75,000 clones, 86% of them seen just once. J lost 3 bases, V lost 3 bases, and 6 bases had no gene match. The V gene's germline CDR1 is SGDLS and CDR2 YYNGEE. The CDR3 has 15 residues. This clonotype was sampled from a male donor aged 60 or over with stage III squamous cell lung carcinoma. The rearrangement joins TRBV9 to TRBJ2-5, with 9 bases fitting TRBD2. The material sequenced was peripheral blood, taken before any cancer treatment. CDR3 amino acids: CASSARLADEETQYF. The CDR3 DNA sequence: TGTGCCAGCAGCGCGAGACTAGCGGATGAAGAGACCCAGTACTTC.